What follows describes a single T cell receptor beta chain. The antigen remains unidentified. The PCR used 52 TRBV and 13 TRBJ primers. Some clones are missing from TCRdb's copy, which holds only in-frame ones; the method was immunoSEQ multiplex PCR. The sample holds about 28,000 clones, approximately 90% seen once. This record comes from a study of regulatory T cells. Notes on the study in general: Hydrophobic residues at CDR3 positions 6 and 7 were enriched in conventional CD4+ T cells of CD3G-deficient patients.

Every patient with CD3G deficiency had evidence of autoimmunity. Patients aged 2 to 39 years had fewer naive T cells. CD4+ T cells were divided by sorting: CD25-high CD127-low Tregs, CD25-low CD127-high conventional cells. The sequence was obtained from a person under 35 with CD3G deficiency. Input material: conventional CD4+ T cells sorted from blood.

This CDR3 is CASSLRLAGGFGELFF. DNA of the CDR3: TGTGCCAGCAGTTTAAGATTAGCGGGGGGATTCGGGGAGCTGTTTTTT. The chain joins TRBV27 to TRBJ2-2; 10 nucleotides match TRBD2. CDR1 and CDR2 (germline): MNHEY, SMNVEV (reference sequence). The CDR3 runs to 16 residues. The trim removed 2 bases at V and 7 bases at J, leaving 7 bases unmatched.